This is a list of T cell receptor beta chains from one sample in a study of T cells in Graves' hyperthyroidism and ophthalmopathy. TCRdb re-called the multiplex PCR reads through MiXCR, storing one row per CDR3 protein. The sample records 85,000 to 110,000 distinct CDR3 sequences, around 50% being singletons. Specimen: blood. These receptors were obtained from a man in his forties with Graves' hyperthyroidism. Both conserved end residues are part of each CDR3. A D gene is named only where the DNA matches it firmly. Size is stated for part of the rows, as once, few or many counts, or as a class when the clone is expanded.

d_gene	abundance	v_gene	j_gene	CDR3nt	CDR3aa
.	.	TRBV6-6	TRBJ1-6	TGTGCCAGCAGTTACTCGATCCGGGCAGGGCGGTCCTATAATTCACCCCTCCACTTT	CASSYSIRAGRSYNSPLHF
.	.	TRBV7-3	TRBJ2-2	TGTGCCAGCAGCACAAAAGGGGGGGTGAACACCGGGGAGCTGTTTTTT	CASSTKGGVNTGELFF
.	many	TRBV7-9	TRBJ1-4	TGTGCCAGCAGCTTAGGGCAAATCTCTAATGAAAAACTGTTTTTT	CASSLGQISNEKLFF
.	many	TRBV7-9	TRBJ1-1	TGTGCCAGCAGCCGGACACAGGGGAACACTGAAGCTTTCTTT	CASSRTQGNTEAFF
.	.	TRBV7-2	TRBJ1-1	TGTGCCAGCAGATGGACCTGGGCAGGGAAACCTGAAGCTTTCTTT	CASRWTWAGKPEAFF
.	many	TRBV6-5	TRBJ1-5	TGTGCCAGCAGTCCTGGGACGGCAGCATGGGAGCCCCAGCATTTT	CASSPGTAAWEPQHF
TRBD1	many	TRBV12-3/TRBV12-4	TRBJ1-4	TGTGCCAGCAGTTATACAGGGGGCGGGGATGAAAAACTGTTTTTT	CASSYTGGGDEKLFF
TRBD1	.	TRBV15	TRBJ1-2	TGTGCCACCAGCAGAGAAGGAGGACAGGGGGCGAGAGGCTACATCTTC	CATSREGGQGARGYIF
TRBD2	many	TRBV9	TRBJ2-2	TGTGCCAGCAGCCCCGGGGGGGGGCAAACCGGGGAGCTGTTTTTT	CASSPGGGQTGELFF
.	.	TRBV7-8	TRBJ2-1	TGTGCCAGCAGACCAAGCGGAGCGGTCGTCTTCGATGAGCAGCTCTTC	CASRPSGAVVFDEQLF
TRBD2	.	TRBV7-9	TRBJ2-3	TGTGCCAGCAGTTTAGGTAGCGGGAGCACAGATACGCAGTATTTT	CASSLGSGSTDTQYF
TRBD1	many	TRBV5-4	TRBJ2-1	TGTGCCAGCAGCCCGGGACAGGGGGCGGGGAATGAGCAGTTCTTC	CASSPGQGAGNEQFF
.	.	TRBV6-6	TRBJ1-1	TGTGCCAGCAGGGGTACCCCGAACACTGAAGCTTTCTTT	CASRGTPNTEAFF
.	many	TRBV24-1	TRBJ1-2	TGTGCCACCAGCCCCCCAGGGAGGGGTTTAGCTAACTATGGCTACACCTTC	CATSPPGRGLANYGYTF
.	few	TRBV6-1	TRBJ1-5	TGTGCCAGCAGTGAAGTGTTCGCTTGGGAAACCAATTGGCCCCAGCATTTT	CASSEVFAWETNWPQHF
.	medium-sized	TRBV24-1	TRBJ1-2	TGTGCCACCAGTGTTTCAGGCTATGGCTACACCTTC	CATSVSGYGYTF
TRBD2	.	TRBV7-2	TRBJ2-4	TGTGCCAGCAGCTCGGGGGGGGGGGGTGTGGGTCAAAACATTCAGTACTTC	CASSSGGGGVGQNIQYF
.	.	TRBV7-2	TRBJ2-3	TGTGCCAGCAGCCAAGAAATAACGCGGCCTAGCACAGATACGCAGTATTTT	CASSQEITRPSTDTQYF
TRBD2	.	TRBV19	TRBJ2-1	TGTGCCAGTACCATCGGGGGGGGACTAGCGGGAGTCAATGAGCAGTTCTTC	CASTIGGGLAGVNEQFF
TRBD2	.	TRBV7-2	TRBJ2-7	TGTGCCAGCAGCTGGCGGGAGGGCCGGTCCTACGAGCAGTACTTC	CASSWREGRSYEQYF
.	few	TRBV25-1	TRBJ1-6	TGTGCCAGCTCACCAGGCACAAGTTATAATTCACCCCTCCACTTT	CASSPGTSYNSPLHF
.	.	TRBV2	TRBJ2-3	TGTGCCAGCAGTGAATGGGGGGAAATCGGAATGACAGATACGCAGTATTTT	CASSEWGEIGMTDTQYF
.	many	TRBV6-1	TRBJ1-5	TGTGCCAGCAGTGAGGGTGGAGGGGTAGGCAATCAGCCCCAGCATTTT	CASSEGGGVGNQPQHF
TRBD1	once	TRBV7-9	TRBJ1-4	TGTGCCAGCAGCTCGCGACAGGGGAGGACTAATGAAAAACTGTTTTTT	CASSSRQGRTNEKLFF
TRBD1	.	TRBV25-1	TRBJ1-2	TGTGCCAGCAGTGCTGGACAGGGAGCTAACTATGGCTACACCTTC	CASSAGQGANYGYTF
.	many	TRBV28	TRBJ2-7	TGTGCCAGCACGGCTTACACCGAGCAGTACTTC	CASTAYTEQYF
TRBD2	.	TRBV7-2	TRBJ2-5	TGTGCCAGCAGCTTAACTGGATTTGTAGCGGGAGGAGGGGAGACCCAGTACTTC	CASSLTGFVAGGGETQYF
.	.	TRBV7-2	TRBJ2-7	TGTGCCAGCAGCCTACCGGCGACAGGAGCATACGAGCAGTACTTC	CASSLPATGAYEQYF
.	.	TRBV10-3	TRBJ2-6	TGTGCCATCAGTGATGGACTGGGAATCCCTGGGGCCAACGTCCTGACTTTC	CAISDGLGIPGANVLTF
TRBD1	many	TRBV7-2	TRBJ1-2	TGTGCCAGCAGCACAGAGGGCAGGGGGGGGTATGGCTACACCTTC	CASSTEGRGGYGYTF
.	.	TRBV2	TRBJ1-5	TGTGCCAACAGACGGGGTCCGGAGGATCAGCTCCAGCATTTT	CANRRGPEDQLQHF
.	many	TRBV11-2	TRBJ1-1	TGTGCCAGCAGCTTAGAGAGCAGAGAGAACACTGAAGCTTTCTTT	CASSLESRENTEAFF
TRBD1	once	TRBV28	TRBJ2-1	TGTGCCAGCAGTGACAAACCGGGACAGGGGGCATACGAGCAGTTCTTC	CASSDKPGQGAYEQFF
TRBD1	.	TRBV29-1	TRBJ2-1	TGCAGCGTTGAAATCTGGGACAGCTCCCGCGACAGGATCGATGAGCAGTTCTTC	CSVEIWDSSRDRIDEQFF
.	.	TRBV29-1	TRBJ1-1	TGCAGCGCGGAAGGGGGTTGGAACACTGAAGCTTTCTTT	CSAEGGWNTEAFF
TRBD1	.	TRBV19	TRBJ1-2	TGTGCCAGCCATAAAAGGGACAGTTCTAACTATGGCTACACCTTC	CASHKRDSSNYGYTF
TRBD2	.	TRBV12-3/TRBV12-4	TRBJ2-6	TGTGCCAGCAGTTTTCAGGCTAGCGGGGGGTCTCCGTCCTCTGGGGCCAACGTCCTGACCTTC	CASSFQASGGSPSSGANVLTF
TRBD1	.	TRBV7-6	TRBJ2-5	TGTGCCAGCAGTTTAGTTGCGGGACAGGGAATAAGAGAGACCCAGTACTTC	CASSLVAGQGIRETQYF
.	many	TRBV15	TRBJ1-1	TGTGCCACCAGCAGAGATTTGGTGAACACTGAAGCTTTCTTT	CATSRDLVNTEAFF
.	.	TRBV9	TRBJ1-4	TGTGCCAGCAGCGTAGAGGGACCTAATGAAAAACTGTTTTTT	CASSVEGPNEKLFF
.	.	TRBV2	TRBJ1-1	TGTGCCAGCAGTGAACCGGGGGCGAACACTGAAGCTTTCTTT	CASSEPGANTEAFF
.	many	TRBV19	TRBJ2-2	TGTGCCAGTACTAGCGCCCCTAACACCGGGGAGCTGTTTTTT	CASTSAPNTGELFF
.	.	TRBV7-2	TRBJ1-2	TGTGCCAGCAGCTTAGTGGGGGGCTATGGCTACACCTTC	CASSLVGGYGYTF
.	many	TRBV7-2	TRBJ2-3	TGTGCCAGCAGCTTCAGCCGTCTTTTCACAGATACGCAGTATTTT	CASSFSRLFTDTQYF